The present T cell receptor (beta chain) was sequenced within a study of long-term antiretroviral therapy in people with HIV (dated 2022 in TCRdb). The study in broad terms: The earliest samples were collected about a decade before the 2015 WHO recommendation for immediate ART, when ART was typically delayed until CD4 counts fell. Test extractions of a monoclonal T-cell line alongside some 36 polyclonal samples showed no cross-contamination during QIAcube processing. Whether ART initiation and durable HIV suppression were associated with changes in peripheral blood TRB repertoire composition and diversity was tested in a retrospective serial study. Of the 25 to 30 participants with HIV, 10 to 11 were female. A total of fewer than 250 cryopreserved PBMC samples came from around 30 adults with confirmed HIV infection and were collected serially over a mean of roughly six years (range 1-12). Study-wide conclusions, independent of this receptor: No data were available on ART adherence, viral resistance or therapy changes, limiting inferences about post-ART repertoire changes. Since PBMC availability was limited, sequencing covered only the TCR beta chain, with no alpha chain pairing. Unsorted PBMC were profiled instead of sorted CD4+ and CD8+ T cells because pre-ART samples had limited cell numbers. Compared with controls, HIV repertoires had narrower CDR3 length ranges, and the network structure pointed to an antigen-experienced repertoire that shifted only slightly toward naive after ART. The samples span the years 2004 to 2017, and the ART regimens used at that time may not be as effective as current regimens. Starting ART was linked to a significant rise in TRB diversity, yet even with long-term ART the diversity remained significantly lower than in transplant donor controls. Expanded TRB clones identified before ART initiation dominated the repertoire at all time points, although this dominance fluctuated and declined in many PLHIV after ART.

V loses 3 bases of germline sequence and J loses 6 bases, and the interval between the two ends is 15 bases. Via the germline V gene, CDR1 is MGHDK and CDR2 SYGVNS. Inclusive of the bounding cysteine and phenylalanine, the CDR3 is 14 residues long. Only the CDR3 portion is preserved as DNA: 42 bases, with reading frame beginning at the first base. In the case of this clone: The clone's antigen remains unknown. Per-base qualities were not stored, and no clone one base away is much larger.

Participants were included only if at least one PBMC sample before ART initiation and at least two post-ART samples were available. Every participant with HIV received treatment in the United States of America. Before DNA extraction, cryopreserved samples of about 0.95-11 million PBMC were thawed and then washed. At the time of the earliest PBMC sample, participants with HIV were aged between 23 and 54 years. PBMC samples from each participant spanned 1-4 timepoints before ART initiation and 2-8 timepoints after ART initiation, with a median of 7 samples. For every participant, serial HIV viral load, CD4+ T-cell count, ART history and demographic data were obtained. Genomic DNA was extracted from unsorted PBMC with a Qiagen kit on a QIAcube, processed in batches of 12 samples. Sequencing of the TRB variable region was done with the immunoSEQ hsTCRB v3.0 assay at survey level resolution. TRB sequencing targeted a depth of about 40,000-55,000 T-cell genomes per sample. Pooled TRB libraries were sequenced on an Illumina MiSeq with a v3 150-cycle kit. The authors' analysis ran thus. Repertoire analysis was run in R within a reproducible Nextflow workflow that covered QC, data transformation and analysis. Custom analyses were implemented in LymphoSeq2, an R package for AIRR-Seq data exploration. A handful of samples yielding fewer than 5000 total TRB sequences were excluded, leaving over 150 analyzed HIV repertoires. Among the 180 to 200 HIV repertoires that were kept, 59 were collected before ART initiation and roughly 130 were collected after ART initiation. Repertoires were downsampled to 5000 TRB nucleotide sequences, with summary statistics averaged over 100 downsampling iterations. Only TRB sequences with CDR3 regions of at least seven amino acids were retained for analysis. Two measures captured diversity: a Shannon entropy-derived clonality score and the Gini coefficient. In the repertoire networks, any two of the top 5000 CDR3 amino acid sequences were connected whenever the two sequences differed by an edit distance of one. GLIPH2 predicted antigen specificity groups and MHC restriction for TRB CDR3 amino acid sequences. Known CMV, EBV, HIV or tissue antigen associations were flagged by matching CDR3 amino acid sequences against VDJdb and McPAS-TCR. Pre-ART, post-ART and control groups were compared with Wilcoxon signed-rank tests and Holm-Bonferroni correction. In its TCRdb copy, this immuneACCESS table keeps in-frame sequences only and misses some clones. Where compared with another copy, unresolved V genes explain less than half of these, and the others have no known cause. V, J and clone size derive from that table, while D and trimming were established from the DNA sequence. The sample data list about 19,000 clones, and around 80% of these were observed just once. The ten top clones hold 6.9% of the sample.

The chain employs TRBV25-1 and TRBJ2-7; the D gene is possibly TRBD1 or TRBD2, each agreeing over 7 bases. This specimen was unsorted PBMCs, taken 2.2 years after starting antiretroviral therapy. This TCR came from a man aged 50 or older with HIV. The DNA sequence follows: TGTGCCAGCAGTGATCACGGCAGGGGGGGCGAGCAGTACTTC. This translates into CASSDHGRGGEQYF.